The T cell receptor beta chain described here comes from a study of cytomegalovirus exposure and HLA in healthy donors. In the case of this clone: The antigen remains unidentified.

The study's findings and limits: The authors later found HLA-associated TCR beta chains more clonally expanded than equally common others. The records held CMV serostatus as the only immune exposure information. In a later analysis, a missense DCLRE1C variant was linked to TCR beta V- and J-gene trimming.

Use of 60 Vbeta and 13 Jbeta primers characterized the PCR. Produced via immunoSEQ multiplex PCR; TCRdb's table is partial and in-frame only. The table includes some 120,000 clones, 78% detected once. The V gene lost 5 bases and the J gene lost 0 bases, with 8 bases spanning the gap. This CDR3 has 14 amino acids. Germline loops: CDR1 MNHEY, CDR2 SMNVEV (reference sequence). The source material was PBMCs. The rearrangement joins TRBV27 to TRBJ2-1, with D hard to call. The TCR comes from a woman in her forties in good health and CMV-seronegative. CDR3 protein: CASSDPSSYNEQFF. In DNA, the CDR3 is TGTGCCAGCAGTGATCCCAGCTCCTACAATGAGCAGTTCTTC.